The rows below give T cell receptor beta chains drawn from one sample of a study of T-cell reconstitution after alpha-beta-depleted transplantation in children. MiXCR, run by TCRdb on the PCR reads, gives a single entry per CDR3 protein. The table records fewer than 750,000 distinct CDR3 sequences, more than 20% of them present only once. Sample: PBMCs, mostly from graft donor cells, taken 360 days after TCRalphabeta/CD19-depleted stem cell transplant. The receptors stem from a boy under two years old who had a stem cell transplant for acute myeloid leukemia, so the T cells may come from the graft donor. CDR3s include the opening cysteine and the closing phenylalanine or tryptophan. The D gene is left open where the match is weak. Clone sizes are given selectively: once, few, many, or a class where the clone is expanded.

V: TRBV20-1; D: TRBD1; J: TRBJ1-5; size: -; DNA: TGCAGTGCCGCCACAGGGGACGAGCAGCCCCAGCATTTT; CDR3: CSAATGDEQPQHF
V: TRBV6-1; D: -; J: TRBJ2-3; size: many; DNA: TGTGCCAGCTCACCGGGGGGCCGTCCTCCGCAGTATTTT; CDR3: CASSPGGRPPQYF
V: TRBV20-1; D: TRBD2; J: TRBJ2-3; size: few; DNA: TGCAGTGCTAGAGATTACGCTAGCGGGGGGGGCACAGATACGCAGTATTTT; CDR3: CSARDYASGGGTDTQYF
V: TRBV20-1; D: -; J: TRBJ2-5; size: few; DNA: TGCAGTGCTAGTGTCAGGGCGCGGGTTAGGCAAGAGACCCAGTACTTC; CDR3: CSASVRARVRQETQYF
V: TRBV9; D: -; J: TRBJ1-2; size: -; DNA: TGTGCCAGCAGCGTATCAGGAGACTATGGCTACACCTTC; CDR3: CASSVSGDYGYTF
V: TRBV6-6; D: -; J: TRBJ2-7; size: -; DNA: TGTGCCAGCAGTCCCTTGGCCTACGAGCAGTACTTC; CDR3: CASSPLAYEQYF
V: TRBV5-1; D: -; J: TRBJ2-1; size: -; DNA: TGCGCCAGCAGCTTTCTGGTTGGGCATGAGCAGTTCTTC; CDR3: CASSFLVGHEQFF
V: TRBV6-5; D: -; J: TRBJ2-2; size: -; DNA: TGTGCCTCTGGACTCACCGGGGAGCTGTTTTTT; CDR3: CASGLTGELFF
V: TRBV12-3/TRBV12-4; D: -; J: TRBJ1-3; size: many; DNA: TGTGCCAGCAGCTTGGGCCTCTCTGGAAACACCATATATTTT; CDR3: CASSLGLSGNTIYF
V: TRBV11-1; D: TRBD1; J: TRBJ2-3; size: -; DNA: TGTGCCAGCAGTTTTCCCACGGCCGGGACAGGGAACGTTAAGGATACGCAGTATTTT; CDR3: CASSFPTAGTGNVKDTQYF
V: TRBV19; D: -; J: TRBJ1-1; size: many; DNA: TGTGCCAGTAGTATCGGTACACCGAACACTGAAGCTTTCTTT; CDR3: CASSIGTPNTEAFF
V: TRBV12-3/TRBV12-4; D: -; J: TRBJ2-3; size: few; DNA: TGTGCCAGCAGTTTCGTTGGGCCCAACTTGAACACAGATACGCAGTATTTT; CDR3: CASSFVGPNLNTDTQYF
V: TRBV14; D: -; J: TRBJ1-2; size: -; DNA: TGTGCCAGCAGCCAAGCCAGGACTCTCTATGGCTACACCTTC; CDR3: CASSQARTLYGYTF
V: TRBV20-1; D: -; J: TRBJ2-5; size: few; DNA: TGCAGTGCTAATTCCCCCGGGACTTTTCAAGAGACCCAGTACTTC; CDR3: CSANSPGTFQETQYF
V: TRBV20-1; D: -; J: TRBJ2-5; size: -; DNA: TGCAGTGCTAGTGTCTCAGGTTGGCAGACCCAGTACTTC; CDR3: CSASVSGWQTQYF
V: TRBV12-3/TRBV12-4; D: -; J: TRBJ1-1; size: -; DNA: TGTGCCAGCAGTTGGGTTGGCAAGGAAGCTTTCTTT; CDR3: CASSWVGKEAFF
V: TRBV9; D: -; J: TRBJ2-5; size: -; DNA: TGTGCCAGCAGCGTAGGGTTTCAGGAGGAGACCCAGTACTTC; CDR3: CASSVGFQEETQYF
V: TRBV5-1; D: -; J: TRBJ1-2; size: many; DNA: TGCGCCAGCAGCTTGGTATCGGCCTCTTATGGCTACACCTTC; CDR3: CASSLVSASYGYTF
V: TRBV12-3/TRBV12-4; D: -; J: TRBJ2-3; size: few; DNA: TGTGCCAGCAGCGGGACATATGAAGTTGCCGATACGCAGTATTTT; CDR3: CASSGTYEVADTQYF
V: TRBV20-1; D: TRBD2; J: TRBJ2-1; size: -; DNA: TGCAGTGCAAGGTACCGACTAGCGGGGAATGAGCAGTTCTTC; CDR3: CSARYRLAGNEQFF
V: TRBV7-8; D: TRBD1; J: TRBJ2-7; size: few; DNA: TGTGCCAGCAGCTCCGGACAGGGGGCCAACGAGCAGTACTTC; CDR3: CASSSGQGANEQYF
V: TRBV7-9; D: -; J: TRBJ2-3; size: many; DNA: TGTGCCAGCAGCTTCGGCACCCCAACCACAGATACGCAGTATTTT; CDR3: CASSFGTPTTDTQYF
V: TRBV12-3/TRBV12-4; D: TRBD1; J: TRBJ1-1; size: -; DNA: TGTGCCAGCAGGGACAGGGGGATCCCTGAAGCTTTCTTT; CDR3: CASRDRGIPEAFF
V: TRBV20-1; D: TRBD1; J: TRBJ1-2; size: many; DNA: TGCAGTGCTCCGACAGGGCCGAGTCTAGCTAACTATGGCTACACCTTC; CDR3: CSAPTGPSLANYGYTF